The 10 T cell receptor beta chains given below trace back to one sample, sequenced in a study of CD8 T cells in Susac syndrome (dated 2019 in TCRdb). Library generation was performed with the immunoSEQ multiplex PCR assay. RNA was extracted using the RNeasy kit, and roughly 0.45 to 1 microgram was reverse transcribed with random hexamers. Through fastp at Q25 and MiXCR, TCRdb rebuilt clones from the public reads, retaining in-frame beta chains. Each entry is one CDR3 protein sequence, shown with its most common DNA and genes. The sample table contains roughly 110,000 distinct CDR3 sequences; only one count was recorded for nearly 95% of them. The ten largest clones capture less than 0.15% of the sample. Sequencing was done on a sample of CD4+ T cells from PBMCs. Receptors originate from a human donor in good health.

The chain employs TRBV7-2 and TRBJ1-5; D may be TRBD1 (5 bases). The CDR3 runs to 12 residues. V was clipped by 5 bases and J by 7 bases, with 9 bases between them. The germline V gene has CDR1 SGHTA and CDR2 FQGNSA. The CDR3 DNA is TGTGCCAGCAGCCAGGGTAGCCAGCCCCAGCATTTT. It is translated as CASSQGSQPQHF.

The genes are TRBV21-1 and TRBJ2-3; TRBD2 is the table's D call, not checked against the DNA. TRBV21-1 is a pseudogene segment. The CDR3 contains 16 residues. The CDR3 DNA sequence: TGTGCCAGCAGCCCCCTGGGGCTAGCGGGGGGAGCTACGCAGTATTTT. This codes for CASSPLGLAGGATQYF.

This clonotype came up once. This rearrangement joins TRBV7-9 to TRBJ2-7; TRBD2 aligns across 7 bases. The length of the CDR3 is 12 residues. The J segment lost 5 bases and the V segment lost 9 bases, leaving 7 bases of the junction unmatched. Per the germline V gene, CDR1 is SEHNR and CDR2 is FQNEAQ (reference sequence). CDR3 bases: TGTGCCAGTGATCCGGGGAGGGACGAGCAGTACTTC. It is translated as CASDPGRDEQYF. The variable domain in full, completed from reference TRBV7-9 and TRBJ2-7, reads DTGVSQNPRHKITKRGQNVTFRCDPISEHNRLYWYRQTLGQGPEFLTYFQNEAQLEKSRLLSDRFSAERPKGSFSTLEIQRTEQGDSAMYLCASDPGRDEQYFGPGTRLTVT.

The rearrangement joins TRBV15 to TRBJ2-2, with 7 bases aligning to TRBD2. The germline gives CDR1 LNHNV, CDR2 YYDKDF (reference sequence). CDR3 length: 17 residues. V lost 3 bases and J lost 3; bases outside the gene matches: 10. The CDR3 DNA reads TGTGCCACCAGCAGCCCCCTCGGCGGGGGATACACCGGGGAGCTGTTTTTT. Its protein is CATSSPLGGGYTGELFF.

The chain recombines TRBV29-1 with TRBJ1-2, with a possible D match to TRBD1 (6 bases). The CDR3 has 14 residues. Trimming shortened V by 5 bases and J by 4 bases, and 17 bases separated the two germline ends. Germline loops: CDR1 SQVTM, CDR2 ANQGSEA. CDR3: CSVFAGAGAYGYTF. The CDR3 DNA is TGCAGCGTTTTTGCTGGAGCAGGGGCCTATGGCTACACCTTC.

This sequence joins TRBV19 and TRBJ1-4; D is possibly TRBD1 (5 bases). Trimming pared 7 bases from V and 5 bases from J, leaving 11 bases between. The CDR3 is 13 residues long. Per germline, CDR1 LNHDA and CDR2 SQIVND (reference sequence). The CDR3 sequence: CASISRVNEKLFF. In DNA, the CDR3 is TGTGCCAGTATATCCAGGGTGAATGAAAAACTGTTTTTT.

This chain joins TRBV3-1 and TRBJ2-7, with D perhaps TRBD1 (7 bases). Deletions cut 2 bases from V and 0 bases from J, with 14 bases between. The germline CDR1 and CDR2 sequences are LGHDT and YNNKEL (reference sequence). This CDR3 comprises 16 residues. The CDR3 reads CASSQKAGQFSYEQYF. The CDR3 DNA follows: TGTGCCAGCAGCCAAAAGGCGGGACAGTTCTCCTACGAGCAGTACTTC.

V is TRBV4-1 and J is TRBJ2-2, with 7 bases fitting TRBD2. The CDR3 runs 16 residues. CDR1 and CDR2 from the germline V gene are MGHRA and YSYEKL. Germline trimming cut 3 bases from V and 4 bases from J; bases unmatched to any gene: 8. CDR3 loop: CASSHPGERGTGELFF. The CDR3 nucleotides are TGCGCCAGCAGCCACCCCGGGGAGCGGGGCACCGGGGAGCTGTTTTTT.

The gene calls are TRBV20-1 and TRBJ1-1, with 10 nucleotides matching TRBD1. The CDR3 has 13 residues. After removal of 4 bases from V and 4 bases from J, the junction contained 3 bases not matched to a gene. Germline V gene data show CDR1 as DFQATT and CDR2 as SNEGSKA (reference sequence). Here the CDR3 DNA reads TGCAGTGCTACTCGGACAGGGGGCACTGAAGCTTTCTTT. It yields the protein CSATRTGGTEAFF.

This clonotype came up once. This chain links TRBV9 with TRBJ2-1; no reliable D call. The CDR3 consists of 13 residues. CDR1 is SGDLS, CDR2 YYNGEE, per germline. V was shortened by 1 base and J by 10 bases, with 12 bases between the two germline ends. CDR3 in amino acids: CASSVTWMGEQFF. CDR3 DNA sequence: TGTGCCAGCAGCGTAACCTGGATGGGGGAGCAGTTCTTC.